Listed here are 11 T cell receptor beta chains from one sample, sequenced in a study of blood T cell repertoires in COVID-19. Clones were read by immunoSEQ multiplex PCR, and TCRdb kept only the in-frame ones, dropping some. The table lists around 620,000 clones, approximately 90% of them singletons. Specimen: peripheral blood. These receptors came from a woman between 18 and 29 years old with acute or convalescent COVID-19.

This clone came up a few times. V and J are TRBV29-1 and TRBJ1-2, with 8 nucleotides matching TRBD1. Trimming took 3 bases from V and 5 from J; bases not matched to a gene: 5. The CDR3 sequence is 13 residues long. The germline CDR1 and CDR2 sequences are SQVTM and ANQGSEA. As DNA, the CDR3 is TGCAGCGTTGATCCCCAGGGGGCATATGGCTACACCTTC. Amino acid sequence: CSVDPQGAYGYTF.

The gene calls are TRBV12-3 or TRBV12-4 and TRBJ1-1, with a weak D call TRBD1 (6 bases). The CDR3 is made up of 13 amino acids. Between the trimmed V and J ends, which lost 3 bases and 6 bases, there was a span of 11 bases. CDR3 in DNA: TGTGCCAGCAGTTTGCTGGGGGCTGCTGAAGCTTTCTTT. Protein product: CASSLLGAAEAFF.

V is TRBV7-2 and J is TRBJ1-3; 11 bases fit TRBD1. The trim removed 6 bases at V and 3 bases at J, leaving 16 bases unmatched. Germline-derived CDR1 and CDR2 are SGHTA and FQGNSA. This CDR3 has 19 amino acids. CDR3 protein: CASRRLRDRGDWVGNTIYF. The CDR3 DNA is TGTGCCAGCAGAAGGTTGCGGGACAGGGGGGATTGGGTTGGAAACACCATATATTTT.

This clone has a single count. The chain employs TRBV10-2 and TRBJ1-2, with D perhaps matching TRBD1 (5 bases). V was cut by 6 bases and J by 4 bases, with 18 bases left in between. Germline V gives CDR1 WSHSY, CDR2 SAAADI. CDR3 length: 15 amino acids. The CDR3 here is CASRFLSGAFYGYTF. CDR3 sequence (DNA): TGCGCCAGCAGATTTTTATCTGGGGCATTCTATGGCTACACCTTC.

The V call is TRBV9, the J call TRBJ1-2; D gene unclear. This CDR3 contains 13 residues. Trimming removed 0 bases at V and 4 bases at J, with 7 bases between. Looked up from germline, CDR1 is SGDLS and CDR2 is YYNGEE. CDR3 DNA sequence: TGTGCCAGCAGCGTAGCGAACTCCTATGGCTACACCTTC. It specifies CASSVANSYGYTF.

The chain couples TRBV24-1 to TRBJ2-1; 9 bases map to TRBD2. CDR1 and CDR2 from the germline V gene are KGHDR and SFDVKD. CDR3 size: 16 residues. V was clipped by 8 bases and J by 0 bases; unmatched bases: 7. Here the CDR3 DNA reads TGTGCCACCACCGGCGGGGGGGGGAGCTCCTACAATGAGCAGTTCTTC. It is translated as CATTGGGGSSYNEQFF.

This chain joins TRBV29-1 and TRBJ2-1; 16 bases agree with TRBD2. The CDR3 length is 14 residues. J gave up 8 bases and V 6 bases, and 4 bases lay outside the gene matches. Germline CDR1 and CDR2: SQVTM and ANQGSEA. The CDR3 sequence: CSVGTSGGADEQFF. In nucleotides, the CDR3 is TGCAGCGTCGGGACTAGCGGGGGGGCGGATGAGCAGTTCTTC.

CDR3 nucleotide sequence: TGTGCCAGCAGAACCGGGAGTGGGAGGTCTGCTTTCTTT. Amino acids: CASRTGSGRSAFF. The chain employs TRBV6-5 and TRBJ1-1; D call uncertain. Germline CDR1 MNHEY, CDR2 SVGAGI. The ends were cut back, 6 bases at V and 11 bases at J, with 19 bases in the middle. This CDR3 has 13 amino acids.

The chain uses TRBV2 and TRBJ2-1; 11 nucleotides line up with TRBD2. CDR1 is SNHLY and CDR2 is FYNNEI in the germline V gene. The CDR3 has 17 residues. Trimming removed 5 bases from V and 10 bases from J; junction bases left unmatched: 16. The CDR3 protein is CASSSEHPLAGAGEQFF. The CDR3, as DNA: TGTGCCAGCAGTTCCGAACACCCACTAGCGGGGGCGGGGGAGCAGTTCTTC.

The chain is built from TRBV6-4 and TRBJ2-3; perhaps TRBD1 as D (5 bases). The CDR3 has 16 amino acids. Between the trimmed V and J ends, which lost 4 bases and 2 bases, there was a span of 16 bases. Germline CDR1 is MRHNA and CDR2 is SNTAGT. Written as DNA, the CDR3 is TGTGCCAGCAGTGCCGGAGACAGTTTTACCACAGATACGCAGTATTTT. It encodes CASSAGDSFTTDTQYF.

The chain carries TRBV9 and TRBJ1-4; 10 bases line up with TRBD1. Germline loops: CDR1 SGDLS, CDR2 YYNGEE. The CDR3 length is 15 residues. V lost 3 bases and J lost 6; bases outside the gene matches: 5. The CDR3 nucleotides are TGTGCCAGCAGCGGACAGGGGGCTGGGGATGAAAAACTGTTTTTT. This gives the protein CASSGQGAGDEKLFF.